The clone carrying this TCR beta chain was seen a single time. The antigen is undetermined. The data originate from a study of CD8+ T cells in alopecia areata. Study conclusions and caveats: TCR sharing was clearer in mice than between patients, perhaps partly owing to patient HLA diversity. Clonality was higher in lesional than normal scalp, especially in alopecia totalis/universalis. Sequencing of scalp tissue also captures the resident alphabeta T cells of normal skin.

The germline CDR1 and CDR2 sequences are LGHNT and FRNRAP. The V end lost 1 base, the J end lost 1 base, and 4 bases lay between the germline ends. CDR3 length: 13 residues. Following extraction, RNA underwent reverse transcription to cDNA, which served as the sequencing template. Profiled with immunoSEQ multiplex PCR; TCRdb holds only in-frame clones, not every one. The sample lists 90,000 to 150,000 clones; roughly two thirds were seen once. The chain couples TRBV12-5 to TRBJ1-1; D call uncertain. The source material was CD4+ T cells sorted from blood. This TCR came from a human donor in good health. Here the CDR3 reads CASGLAENTEAFF. The CDR3 coding sequence is TGTGCTAGTGGTTTGGCAGAGAACACTGAAGCTTTCTTT.